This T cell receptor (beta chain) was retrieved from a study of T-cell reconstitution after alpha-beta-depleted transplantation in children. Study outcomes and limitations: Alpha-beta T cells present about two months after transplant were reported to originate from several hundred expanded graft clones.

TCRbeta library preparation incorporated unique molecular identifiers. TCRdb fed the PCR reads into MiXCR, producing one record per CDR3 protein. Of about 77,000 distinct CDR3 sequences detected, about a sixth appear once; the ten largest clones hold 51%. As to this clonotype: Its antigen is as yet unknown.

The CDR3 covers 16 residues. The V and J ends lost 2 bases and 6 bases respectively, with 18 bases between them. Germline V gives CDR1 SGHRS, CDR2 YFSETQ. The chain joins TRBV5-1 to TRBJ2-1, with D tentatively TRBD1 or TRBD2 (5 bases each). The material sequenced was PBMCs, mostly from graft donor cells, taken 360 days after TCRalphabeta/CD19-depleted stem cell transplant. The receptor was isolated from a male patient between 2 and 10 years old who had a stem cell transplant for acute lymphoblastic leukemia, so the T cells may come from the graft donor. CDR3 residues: CASSFRGPQRGNEQFF. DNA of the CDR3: TGCGCCAGCAGCTTCCGAGGGCCTCAAAGGGGCAATGAGCAGTTCTTC.